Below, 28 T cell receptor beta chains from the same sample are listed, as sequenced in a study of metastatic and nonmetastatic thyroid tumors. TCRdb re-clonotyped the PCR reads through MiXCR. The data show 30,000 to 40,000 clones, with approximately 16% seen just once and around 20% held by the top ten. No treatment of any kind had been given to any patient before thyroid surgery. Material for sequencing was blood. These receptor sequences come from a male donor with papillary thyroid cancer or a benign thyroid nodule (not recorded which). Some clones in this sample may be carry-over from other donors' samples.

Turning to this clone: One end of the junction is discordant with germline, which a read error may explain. The CDR3 DNA reads as TGCGGTGCTAGATCCTGGACAGGGGGAACGATGAGCAATCAGCCCCAGCATTTT. It translates to CGARSWTGGTMSNQPQHF. This chain uses TRBV20-1 with TRBJ1-5, with TRBD1 identical over 10 bases. This CDR3 has 18 amino acids. Germline CDR1 and CDR2: DFQATT and SNEGSKA (reference sequence).

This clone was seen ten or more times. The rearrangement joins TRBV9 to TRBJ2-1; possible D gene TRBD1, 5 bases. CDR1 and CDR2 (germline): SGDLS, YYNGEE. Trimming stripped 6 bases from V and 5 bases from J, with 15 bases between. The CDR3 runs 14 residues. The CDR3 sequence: CASTRTSVNNEQFF. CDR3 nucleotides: TGTGCCAGCACCCGGACATCTGTGAACAATGAGCAGTTCTTC.

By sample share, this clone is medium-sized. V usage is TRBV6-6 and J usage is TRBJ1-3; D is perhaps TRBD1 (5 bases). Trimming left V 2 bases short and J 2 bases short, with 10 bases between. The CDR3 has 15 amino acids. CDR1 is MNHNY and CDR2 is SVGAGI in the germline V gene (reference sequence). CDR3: CASSYGRGTGNTIYF. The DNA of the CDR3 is TGTGCCAGCAGTTACGGGAGGGGAACTGGAAACACCATATATTTT.

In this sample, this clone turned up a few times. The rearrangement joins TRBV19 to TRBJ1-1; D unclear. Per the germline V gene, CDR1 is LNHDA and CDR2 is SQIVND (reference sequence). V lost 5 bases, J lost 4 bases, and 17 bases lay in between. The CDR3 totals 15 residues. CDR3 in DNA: TGTGCCAGTAGTCCCGGAGGAGAAGCGAGCACTGAAGCTTTCTTT. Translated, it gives CASSPGGEASTEAFF.

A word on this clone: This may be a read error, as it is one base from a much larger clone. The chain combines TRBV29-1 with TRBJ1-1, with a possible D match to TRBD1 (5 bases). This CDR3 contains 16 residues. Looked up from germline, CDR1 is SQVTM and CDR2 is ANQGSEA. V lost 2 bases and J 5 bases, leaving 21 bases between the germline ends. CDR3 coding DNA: TGCAGCGTTGAACGGGCCGGGGCCGGCTTTAAAACTGAAGCTTTCTTT. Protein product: CSVERAGAGFKTEAFF.

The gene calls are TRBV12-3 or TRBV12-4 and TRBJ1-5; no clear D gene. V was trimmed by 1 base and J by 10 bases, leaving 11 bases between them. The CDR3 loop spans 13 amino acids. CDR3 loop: CASSLDIGHPQHF. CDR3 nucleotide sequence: TGTGCCAGCAGTTTAGATATAGGTCATCCCCAGCATTTT.

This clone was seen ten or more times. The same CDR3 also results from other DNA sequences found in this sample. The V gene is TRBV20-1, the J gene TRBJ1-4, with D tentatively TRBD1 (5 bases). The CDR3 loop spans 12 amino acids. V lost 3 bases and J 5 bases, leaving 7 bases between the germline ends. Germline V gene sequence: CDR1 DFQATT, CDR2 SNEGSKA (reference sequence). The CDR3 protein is CSASSGNEKLFF. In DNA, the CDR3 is TGCAGTGCTAGTTCAGGGAATGAAAAACTGTTTTTT.

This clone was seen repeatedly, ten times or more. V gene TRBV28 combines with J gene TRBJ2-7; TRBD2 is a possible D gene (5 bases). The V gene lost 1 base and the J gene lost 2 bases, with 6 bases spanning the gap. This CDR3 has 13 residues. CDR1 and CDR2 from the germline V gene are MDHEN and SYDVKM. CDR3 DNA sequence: TGTGCCAGCAGTTTATTCGGGGCCTACGAGCAGTACTTC. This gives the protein CASSLFGAYEQYF.

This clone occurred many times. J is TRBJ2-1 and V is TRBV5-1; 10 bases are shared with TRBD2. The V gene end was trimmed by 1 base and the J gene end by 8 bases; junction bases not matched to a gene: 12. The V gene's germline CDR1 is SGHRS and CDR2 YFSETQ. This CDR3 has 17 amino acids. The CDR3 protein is CASSLRGEGLAGDEQFF. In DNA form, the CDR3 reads TGCGCCAGCAGCTTGCGTGGTGAGGGTCTAGCGGGAGATGAGCAGTTCTTC.

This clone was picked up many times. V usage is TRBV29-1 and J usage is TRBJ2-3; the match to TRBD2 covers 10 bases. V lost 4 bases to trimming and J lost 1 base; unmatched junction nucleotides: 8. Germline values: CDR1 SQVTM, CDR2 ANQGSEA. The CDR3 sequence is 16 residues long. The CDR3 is CSVGKTLAGGTDTQYF. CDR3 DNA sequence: TGCAGCGTTGGAAAAACCCTAGCGGGAGGCACAGATACGCAGTATTTT.

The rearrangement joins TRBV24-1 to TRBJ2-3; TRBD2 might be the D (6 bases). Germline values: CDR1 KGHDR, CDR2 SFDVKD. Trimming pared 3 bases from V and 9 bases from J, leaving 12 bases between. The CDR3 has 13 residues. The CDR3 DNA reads TGTGCCACCAGTGATGGGGGGAGGATGACGCAGTATTTT. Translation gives CATSDGGRMTQYF.

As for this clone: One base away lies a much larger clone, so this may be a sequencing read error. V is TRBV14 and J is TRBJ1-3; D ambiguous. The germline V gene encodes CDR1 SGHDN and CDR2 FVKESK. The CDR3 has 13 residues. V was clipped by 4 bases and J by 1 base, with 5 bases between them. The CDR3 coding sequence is TGTGCCAGCAGCCTGACATCTGGAAACACCATATATTTT. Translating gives CASSLTSGNTIYF.

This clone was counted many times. CDR3 sequence (DNA): TGTGCCAGCACACCCGGACTAGCGGGAGATCGCGAGCAGTACTTC. It is translated as CASTPGLAGDREQYF. The V call is TRBV6-2 or TRBV6-3, the J call TRBJ2-7; the match to TRBD2 covers 13 bases. In germline, CDR1 is MNHEY, CDR2 SVGEGT. The CDR3 consists of 15 residues. The junction had 9 bases not matched to a gene; V was cut back by 7 bases and J by 6 bases.

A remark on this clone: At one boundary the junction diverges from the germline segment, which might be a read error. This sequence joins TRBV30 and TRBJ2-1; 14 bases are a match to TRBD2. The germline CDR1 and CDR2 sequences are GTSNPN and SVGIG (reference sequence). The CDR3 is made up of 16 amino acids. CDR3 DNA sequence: TGTGCCTGGTCCCGGAGGGGACTAGCGGGAGCCAATGATCAGTTGTTC. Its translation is CAWSRRGLAGANDQLF.

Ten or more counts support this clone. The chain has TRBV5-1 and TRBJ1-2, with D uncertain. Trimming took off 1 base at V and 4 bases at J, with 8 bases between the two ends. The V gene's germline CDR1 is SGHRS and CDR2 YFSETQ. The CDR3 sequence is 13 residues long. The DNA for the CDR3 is TGCGCCAGCAGCTTGTCTGGTAGCTATGGCTACACCTTC. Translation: CASSLSGSYGYTF. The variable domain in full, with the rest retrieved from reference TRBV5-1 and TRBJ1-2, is KAGVTQTPRYLIKTRGQQVTLSCSPISGHRSVSWYQQTPGQGLQFLFEYFSETQRNKGNFPGRFSGRQFSNSRSEMNVSTLELGDSALYLCASSLSGSYGYTFGSGTRLTVV.

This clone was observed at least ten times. The CDR3 region has the DNA TGTGCCAGCAGCTTGACGTGGGGAAACACTGAAGCTTTCTTT. Residues: CASSLTWGNTEAFF. This rearrangement joins TRBV5-5 to TRBJ1-1; D not certain. CDR3 length: 14 residues. Germline CDR1 and CDR2: SGHKS and YYEKEE (reference sequence). Between the trimmed V and J ends, which lost 1 base and 2 bases, there was a span of 9 bases.

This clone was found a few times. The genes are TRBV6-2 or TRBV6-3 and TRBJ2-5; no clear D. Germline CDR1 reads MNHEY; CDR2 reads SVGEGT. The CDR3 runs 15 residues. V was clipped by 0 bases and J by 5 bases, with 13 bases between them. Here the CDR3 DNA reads TGTGCCAGCAGTTACTCGAAGGAAGGGTCCGAGACCCAGTACTTC. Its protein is CASSYSKEGSETQYF.

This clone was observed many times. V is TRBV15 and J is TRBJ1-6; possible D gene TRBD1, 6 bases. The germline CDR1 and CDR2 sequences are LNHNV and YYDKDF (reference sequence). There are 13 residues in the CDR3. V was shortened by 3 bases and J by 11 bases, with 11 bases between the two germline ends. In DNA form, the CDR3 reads TGTGCCACCAGCAGCACAGGGAGGCCACCCCTCCACTTT. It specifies CATSSTGRPPLHF.

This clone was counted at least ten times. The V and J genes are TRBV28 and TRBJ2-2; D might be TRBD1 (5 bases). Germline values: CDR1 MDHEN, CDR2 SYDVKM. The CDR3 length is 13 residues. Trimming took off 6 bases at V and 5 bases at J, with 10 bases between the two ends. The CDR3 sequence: CASSLQGTGELFF. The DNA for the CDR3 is TGTGCCAGCAGCCTCCAGGGTACCGGGGAGCTGTTTTTT.

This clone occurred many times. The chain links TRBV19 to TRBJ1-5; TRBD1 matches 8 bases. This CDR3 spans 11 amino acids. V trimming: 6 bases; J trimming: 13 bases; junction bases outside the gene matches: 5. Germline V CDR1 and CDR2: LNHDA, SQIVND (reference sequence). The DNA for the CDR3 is TGTGCCAGTAGAGAGGGACAGGATCAGCATTTT. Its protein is CASREGQDQHF.

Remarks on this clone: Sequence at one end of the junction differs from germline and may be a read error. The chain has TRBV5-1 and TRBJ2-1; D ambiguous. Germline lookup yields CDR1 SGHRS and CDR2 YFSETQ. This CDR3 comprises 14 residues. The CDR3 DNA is TGCGCCAGCGGCTTAGCACCGTCGTACAATGAGCAGTTCTTC. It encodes CASGLAPSYNEQFF.

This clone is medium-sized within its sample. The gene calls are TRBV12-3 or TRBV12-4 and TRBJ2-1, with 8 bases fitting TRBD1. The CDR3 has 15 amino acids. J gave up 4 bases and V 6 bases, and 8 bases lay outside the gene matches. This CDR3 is CASRPDRGGYNEQFF. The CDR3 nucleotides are TGTGCCAGCAGACCCGACAGGGGCGGGTACAATGAGCAGTTCTTC.

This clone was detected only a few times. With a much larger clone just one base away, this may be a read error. As DNA, the CDR3 is TGTGCCACTTCCCACCACCCAGATACGCAGTATTTT. It is translated as CATSHHPDTQYF. V usage is TRBV11-3 and J usage is TRBJ2-3; D uncertain. V was cut by 10 bases and J by 4 bases, with 12 bases left in between. CDR1 and CDR2 (germline): SGHNT, YENEEA. The CDR3 covers 12 residues.

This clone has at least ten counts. This CDR3 is CASILQGASNQPQHF. The CDR3 coding sequence is TGTGCCAGCATCCTACAGGGGGCGAGCAATCAGCCCCAGCATTTT. The V call is TRBV6-1, the J call TRBJ1-5; 9 bases agree with TRBD1. This CDR3 has 15 amino acids. Trimming at V came to 7 bases and at J to 1 base, leaving 5 bases not matched to a gene. Germline values: CDR1 MNHNS, CDR2 SASEGT.

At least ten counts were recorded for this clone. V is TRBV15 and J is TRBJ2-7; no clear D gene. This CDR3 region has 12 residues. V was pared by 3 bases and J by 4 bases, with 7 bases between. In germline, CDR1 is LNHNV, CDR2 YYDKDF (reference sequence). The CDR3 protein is CATSRMGYEQYF. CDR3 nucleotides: TGTGCCACCAGCAGGATGGGGTACGAGCAGTACTTC. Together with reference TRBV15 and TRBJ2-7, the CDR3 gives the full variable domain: DAMVIQNPRYQVTQFGKPVTLSCSQTLNHNVMYWYQQKSSQAPKLLFHYYDKDFNNEADTPDNFQSRRPNTSFCFLDIRSPGLGDTAMYLCATSRMGYEQYFGPGTRLTVT.

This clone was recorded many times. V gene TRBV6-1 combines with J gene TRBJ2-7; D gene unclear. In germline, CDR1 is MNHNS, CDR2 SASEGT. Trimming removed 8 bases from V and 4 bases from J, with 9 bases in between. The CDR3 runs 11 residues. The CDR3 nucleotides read TGTGCCAGCGGTTCCTTTTACGAGCAGTACTTC. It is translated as CASGSFYEQYF.

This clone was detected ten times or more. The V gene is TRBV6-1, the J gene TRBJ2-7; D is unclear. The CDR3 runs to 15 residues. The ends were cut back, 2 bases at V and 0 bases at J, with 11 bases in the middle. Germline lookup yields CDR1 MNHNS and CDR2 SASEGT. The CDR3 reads CASSEYKRSSYEQYF. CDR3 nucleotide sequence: TGTGCCAGCAGTGAATACAAGAGGAGCTCCTACGAGCAGTACTTC.

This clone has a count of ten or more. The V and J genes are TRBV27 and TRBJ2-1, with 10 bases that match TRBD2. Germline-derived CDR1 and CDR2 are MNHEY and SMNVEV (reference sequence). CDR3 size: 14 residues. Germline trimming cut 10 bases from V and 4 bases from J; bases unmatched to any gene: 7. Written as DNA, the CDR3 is TGTGCCACTTCGGGACTAGCGTTTTACAATGAGCAGTTCTTC. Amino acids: CATSGLAFYNEQFF.